The present TCR beta chain was sequenced within a study of T cell responses to AZD1222 COVID-19 vaccine (dated by TCRdb to about 2021). Describing the broader study: AZD1222 recipients with second doses at about 4 weeks or about 12 weeks were pooled, because spike-specific TCR depth and breadth did not differ between schedules. TCR sequencing covered roughly 230 trial participants: 200 to 210 given two doses of AZD1222 and approximately 26 given two doses of MenACWY control vaccine. Trial participants were enrolled into age subgroups of 18-55, 56-69 and 70-plus years, which contained around 140, 26 and 57 TCR-sequenced participants, respectively. What the authors observed across the whole study: No day 14 peak-response samples were available, so repertoires were characterized only after the peak T cell response. Only six or seven AZD1222 recipients were SARS-CoV-2 seropositive at baseline, limiting conclusions about previously exposed vaccinees. After two AZD1222 doses, spike-specific TCR breadth and depth were significantly higher than at day 0 and than in MenACWY recipients. Nearly half of unique spike-specific TCRs reportedly recognized epitopes outside regions mutated in the B.1.351 and B.1.1.7 variants. Vaccine-associated CD4 TCRs spanned the whole spike protein, with dominant responses in regions 160-218 and 743-854. Participants were mostly white British and included more females than males, and it was suggested by the authors that clonal diversity may have been underestimated. In the small 56-69-year group, the increase in depth fell short of significance, most likely because of low power.

This clone was observed once. The specificity of this receptor is unknown. No much larger clonotype is one base removed from it; base qualities were not supplied. The time point label, read with the paper, signifies: baseline before first vaccination. Samples from vaccinated people were obtained from the UK trials COV001 and COV002, which included a single-blind randomized controlled phase 2/3 trial of AZD1222 (ChAdOx1 nCoV-19) in healthy adults. For TCRbeta chain sequencing, PBMC samples from trial participants were taken at day 0 and at day 28 after the second dose. The CDR3 numbers 13 residues from cysteine through phenylalanine. Of the read, only the CDR3 DNA is kept; its 39 bases are in frame from base 1. V loses 7 bases of germline sequence and J loses 6 bases, and the interval between the two ends is 15 bases. Looking up the germline V gene (reference sequence) yields CDR1 LNHDA and CDR2 SQIVND.

The CDR3 regions of human TCRbeta chains were subjected to immunosequencing. The study's own analysis went as follows. TCRs in the repertoires were compared against a reference library of SARS-CoV-2-specific TCRs that had been generated with the MIRA antigen-specificity platform. Breadth was defined as the fraction of unique TCRs that were SARS-CoV-2-associated. Depth was defined as the fraction of total T cells that were SARS-CoV-2-associated. Each spike-specific TCR was assigned to its reactive spike region and to a CD4 or CD8 class using the MIRA data. Log10-transformed breadth and depth values were compared by one-way ANOVA with Sidak's multiple comparisons tests. Held by TCRdb, this immuneACCESS table contains in-frame sequences only and omits some clones. Under half of the omission traces to an unresolved V gene where checked; the cause of the rest is unknown. D and trimming come from the DNA, and the V and J calls and clone size come from that table. Recorded for this sample are approximately 150,000 clones; roughly 90% of them occurred a single time. 2.5% to 3.5% of the sample goes to the ten largest clones.

Sequencing was performed on peripheral blood, taken on day 0 of AZD1222 vaccination. This sequence uses TRBV19 and TRBJ1-2; TRBD1 is a weak D gene call, 5 bases matching. The TCR was taken from an adult in good health. Here is the DNA: TGTGCCAGTATCGCTGGAGGGGCGGATGGCTACACCTTC. This yields the protein CASIAGGADGYTF. When the CDR3 is completed using the reference TRBV19 and TRBJ1-2 genes on either side, the full variable domain is DGGITQSPKYLFRKEGQNVTLSCEQNLNHDAMYWYRQDPGQGLRLIYYSQIVNDFQKGDIAEGYSVSREKKESFPLTVTSAQKNPTAFYLCASIAGGADGYTFGSGTRLTVV.